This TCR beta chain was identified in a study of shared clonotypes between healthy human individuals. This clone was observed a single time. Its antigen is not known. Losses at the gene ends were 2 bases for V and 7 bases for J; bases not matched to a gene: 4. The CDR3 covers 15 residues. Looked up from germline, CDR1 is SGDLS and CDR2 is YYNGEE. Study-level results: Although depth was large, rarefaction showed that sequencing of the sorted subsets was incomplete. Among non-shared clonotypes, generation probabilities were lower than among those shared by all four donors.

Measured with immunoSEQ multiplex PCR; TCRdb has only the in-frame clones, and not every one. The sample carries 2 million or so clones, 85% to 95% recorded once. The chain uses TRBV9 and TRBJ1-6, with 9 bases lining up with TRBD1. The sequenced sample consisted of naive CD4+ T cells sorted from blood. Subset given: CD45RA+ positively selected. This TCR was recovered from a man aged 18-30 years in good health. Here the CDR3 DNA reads TGTGCCAGCAGCGTGTCGGACAGGGGAAATTCACCCCTCCACTTT. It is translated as CASSVSDRGNSPLHF.